One T cell receptor beta chain is described in this entry. The antigen is unknown. MiXCR, run by TCRdb on the RT-PCR reads, gives a single entry per CDR3 protein. Of some 160,000 distinct CDR3 sequences listed, 9.5% to 13% were seen once; the top ten hold around 12%. The data were obtained in a study of response to subunit inactivated influenza vaccine. Study findings and constraints: The study's authors posited that every seasonal influenza vaccination enlists few new T cells.

In germline, CDR1 is LGHNA, CDR2 YNFKEQ. The CDR3 sequence is 14 residues long. With 2 bases clipped from V and 1 base from J, the junction kept 1 base outside the gene matches. The sample consisted of non-naive T cells sorted from PBMCs, taken 40 to 50 days after vaccination. This TCR derives from a middle-aged man who received an inactivated influenza vaccine. The gene calls are TRBV4-2 and TRBJ1-1; 7 bases agree with TRBD1. CDR3 in amino acids: CASSQRQGNTEAFF. The CDR3 DNA reads TGTGCCAGCAGCCAAAGACAGGGGAACACTGAAGCTTTCTTT.